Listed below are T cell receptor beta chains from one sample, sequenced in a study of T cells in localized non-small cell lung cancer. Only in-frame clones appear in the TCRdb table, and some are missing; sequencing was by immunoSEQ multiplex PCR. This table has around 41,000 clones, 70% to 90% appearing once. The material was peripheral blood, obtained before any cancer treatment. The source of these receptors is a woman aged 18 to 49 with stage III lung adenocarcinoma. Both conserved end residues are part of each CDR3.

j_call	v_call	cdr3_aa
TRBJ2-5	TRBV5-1	CASSWGTGAQETQYF
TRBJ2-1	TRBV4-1	CASSQPLGPNEQFF
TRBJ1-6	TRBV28	CASSLAPMGNSPLHF
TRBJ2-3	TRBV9	CASSVGGTDTQYF
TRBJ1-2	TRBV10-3	CAISESAENYGYTF
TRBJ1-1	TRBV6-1	CASRERTASSSMNTEAFF
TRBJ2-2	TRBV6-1	CASRGAGGTGELFF
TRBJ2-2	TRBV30	CAWSSAGANTGELFF
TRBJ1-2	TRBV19	CASASANYGYTF
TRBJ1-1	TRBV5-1	CASSLESGYEAFF
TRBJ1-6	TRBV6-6	CASSYAGQGDSPLHF
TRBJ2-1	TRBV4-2	CASSQNTGGRNEQFF
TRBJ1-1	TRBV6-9	CASSWSPLAEAFF
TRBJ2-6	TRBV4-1	CASSHPGGAGANVLTF
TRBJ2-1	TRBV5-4	CASSSGTGSNEQFF
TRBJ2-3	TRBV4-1	CASSQVGASGTTPDTQYF
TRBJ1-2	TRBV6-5	CASSYYPPGEFGGYTF
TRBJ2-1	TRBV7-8	CASSSIAGGGSYDNEQFF
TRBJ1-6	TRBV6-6	CASSPQRGSPLHF
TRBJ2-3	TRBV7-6	CASSDTDTQYF
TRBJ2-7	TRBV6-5	CASSYSGPSDEQYF
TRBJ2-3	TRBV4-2	CASSQDRGGADTQYF
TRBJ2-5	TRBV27	CASSLGFWGSPRETQYF
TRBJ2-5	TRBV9	CASSAGTGGFETQYF
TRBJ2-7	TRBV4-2	CASSQDMAGPSYEQYF
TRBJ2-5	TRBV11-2	CASSLEGTSGHPGETQYF
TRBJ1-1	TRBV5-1	CASSPPLDRVAFF